This TCR beta chain was sequenced in a study of post-analysis software for immune sequencing data. The overall study: The disease courses spanned relapsing-remitting, secondary progressive and progressive-relapsing forms of multiple sclerosis.

Study-wide results and limits: Those samples that were prepared in the same batch co-clustered strongly by F measure. In patients, about five TRBV segments were more frequent than in controls, with TRBV5-6, TRBV5-1 and TRBV20-1 among them. For normalized Chao1 diversity, multiple sclerosis patients scored significantly lower than controls did.

Germline-derived CDR1 and CDR2 are MNHEY and SVGAGI. CDR3 length equals 18 residues. The germline V and J ends were trimmed by 0 bases and 5 bases, with 20 bases remaining between them. The sample holds a few counts of this clonotype. Its antigen remains unknown. Carried by the TCR beta cDNA libraries were unique molecular identifiers. The T cell input of roughly 0.9 to 10 million gave roughly 0.5 million cDNA molecules. TCRdb itself ran the PCR reads through MiXCR, one entry per CDR3 protein. The table lists about 770,000 distinct CDR3 sequences, around 45% of them singletons, with 4.9% in the top ten.

The clonotype was recovered from a girl aged 10 to 17 with multiple sclerosis. J is TRBJ2-1 and V is TRBV6-5, with a possible D match to TRBD2 (5 bases). The material sequenced was blood. The DNA for the CDR3 is TGTGCCAGCAGTTACTCTTCTTCTAGCCCCGAGCCCAACAATGAGCAGTTCTTC. The encoded protein is CASSYSSSSPEPNNEQFF.